Listed below are T cell receptor beta chains from one sample, sequenced in a study of cytomegalovirus exposure and HLA in healthy donors. Assay: immunoSEQ multiplex PCR; the TCRdb copy retains only in-frame clones and omits some. The sample has around 140,000 clones, approximately 9% seen once. Sequencing used PBMCs. Receptors originate from a woman between 40 and 55 years old in good health and CMV-seropositive. Each CDR3 is given with its conserved first and last residue. D genes are given only for firm matches. Rows give clone size only sometimes, using once, few, many, or a class for an expanded clone.

NA	TRBV19	TRBJ2-7	TRBD1	CASSRDRGTPYEQYF	TGTGCCAGTAGTAGGGACAGGGGTACTCCCTACGAGCAGTACTTC
NA	TRBV7-8	TRBJ1-2	TRBD1	CASSFVGQGYGYTF	TGTGCCAGCAGCTTCGTGGGACAGGGTTATGGCTACACCTTC
few	TRBV7-8	TRBJ1-1	TRBD1	CASSSQGAGNTEAFF	TGTGCCAGCAGCTCTCAGGGGGCCGGGAACACTGAAGCTTTCTTT
NA	TRBV7-9	TRBJ1-2	NA	CASSPQGGEGYTF	TGTGCCAGCAGCCCACAGGGTGGTGAGGGCTACACCTTC
few	TRBV5-1	TRBJ1-6	NA	CASSLVSRNNSPLHF	TGCGCCAGCAGCTTGGTCTCCAGGAATAATTCACCCCTCCACTTT
NA	TRBV27	TRBJ1-6	TRBD1	CASRLGTGPSGPLHF	TGTGCCAGCAGACTTGGGACAGGACCCTCTGGGCCCCTCCACTTT
NA	TRBV25-1	TRBJ1-2	NA	CATSSGFEYGYTF	TGTGCCACCTCGAGTGGTTTCGAGTATGGCTACACCTTC
few	TRBV29-1	TRBJ2-2	TRBD2	CSAWTSAGSSNTGELFF	TGCAGCGCCTGGACTAGCGCGGGCTCCTCGAACACCGGGGAGCTGTTTTTT
NA	TRBV19	TRBJ1-5	TRBD1	CASSRTGGSSNQPQHF	TGTGCCAGTAGCCGGACAGGGGGCTCTAGCAATCAGCCCCAGCATTTT
NA	TRBV6-5	TRBJ1-2	NA	CASRRDTNYGYTF	TGTGCCAGCAGGAGGGACACTAACTATGGCTACACCTTC
NA	TRBV2	TRBJ1-5	NA	CASSGEGGTDQPQHF	TGTGCCAGCAGTGGGGAGGGGGGGACCGATCAGCCCCAGCATTTT
NA	TRBV6-5	TRBJ2-5	NA	CASSYGGGGGETQYF	TGTGCCAGCAGTTACGGCGGAGGGGGCGGAGAGACCCAGTACTTC
NA	TRBV19	TRBJ1-1	NA	CASSILPGQNTEAFF	TGTGCCAGTAGTATTCTCCCCGGACAGAACACTGAAGCTTTCTTT
few	TRBV6-1	TRBJ2-2	NA	CASSPAGISGELFF	TGTGCCAGCAGTCCCGCGGGGATTTCCGGGGAGCTGTTTTTT
NA	TRBV7-9	TRBJ2-2	NA	CASSSRDKRPGELFF	TGTGCCAGCAGCTCCCGGGACAAACGCCCCGGGGAGCTGTTTTTT
few	TRBV5-1	TRBJ1-3	NA	CASADNSGNTIYF	TGCGCCAGCGCGGACAACTCGGGAAACACCATATATTTT
few	TRBV12-5	TRBJ2-1	TRBD2	CASGLNIRGGSYNEQFF	TGTGCTAGTGGTTTGAATATCCGGGGGGGCTCCTACAATGAGCAGTTCTTC
NA	TRBV4-1	TRBJ2-7	NA	CASSQAGPEPYEQYF	TGCGCCAGCAGCCAGGCGGGTCCGGAGCCCTACGAGCAGTACTTC
few	TRBV19	TRBJ1-3	NA	CASTEGGWTGNTIYF	TGTGCCAGTACCGAGGGAGGGTGGACTGGAAACACCATATATTTT
few	TRBV19	TRBJ2-1	TRBD1	CASSIGGDRGLRRYNEQFF	TGTGCCAGTAGTATAGGGGGTGACAGGGGTTTAAGGAGGTACAATGAGCAGTTCTTC
few	TRBV5-6	TRBJ1-1	TRBD1	CASSLAGQGASEAFF	TGTGCCAGCAGCTTGGCGGGACAGGGGGCCAGTGAAGCTTTCTTT
NA	TRBV7-9	TRBJ1-4	NA	CASSFLNEKLFF	TGTGCCAGCAGCTTTCTTAATGAAAAACTGTTTTTT
few	TRBV5-1	TRBJ2-3	NA	CASSLPGAGEDTQYF	TGCGCCAGCAGCTTGCCGGGGGCGGGAGAAGATACGCAGTATTTT
few	TRBV25-1	TRBJ2-7	NA	CASSAGYEQYF	TGTGCCAGCAGTGCCGGCTACGAGCAGTACTTC
few	TRBV25-1	TRBJ1-6	NA	CASSPSSIYNSPLHF	TGTGCCAGCAGTCCATCGAGTATATATAATTCACCCCTCCACTTT
NA	TRBV6-5	TRBJ1-4	NA	CASSLATNEKLFF	TGTGCCAGCAGCCTTGCAACTAATGAAAAACTGTTTTTT
few	TRBV12-5	TRBJ1-5	TRBD1	CASGLVPTGTQPQHF	TGTGCTAGTGGTTTGGTACCGACAGGGACTCAGCCCCAGCATTTT
many	TRBV2	TRBJ1-6	NA	CASRVRGVDKDSPLHF	TGTGCCAGCAGAGTCAGGGGAGTCGATAAAGATTCACCCCTCCACTTT
few	TRBV18	TRBJ2-7	NA	CASSPLGSTYEQYF	TGTGCCAGCTCACCACTGGGCAGCACCTACGAGCAGTACTTC
NA	TRBV5-6	TRBJ2-7	TRBD1	CASTTQGAPYEQYF	TGTGCCAGCACCACTCAGGGGGCTCCCTACGAGCAGTACTTC
NA	TRBV4-3	TRBJ2-7	TRBD2	CASSQDWEGGEQYF	TGCGCCAGCAGCCAAGATTGGGAGGGTGGAGAGCAGTACTTC
NA	TRBV5-4	TRBJ2-3	NA	CASSLGWTEGTDTQYF	TGTGCCAGCAGCTTGGGGTGGACAGAGGGCACAGATACGCAGTATTTT
NA	TRBV6-6	TRBJ2-7	TRBD2	CASSTSGGSSYEQYF	TGTGCCAGCAGCACTAGCGGGGGAAGCTCCTACGAGCAGTACTTC
NA	TRBV5-1	TRBJ2-1	TRBD2	CASRTSGGYNEQFF	TGCGCCAGCCGGACGAGCGGGGGGTACAATGAGCAGTTCTTC
NA	TRBV7-8	TRBJ1-1	TRBD1	CASSVSDRASTEAFF	TGTGCCAGCAGCGTCAGCGACAGGGCGAGCACTGAAGCTTTCTTT
NA	TRBV10-1	TRBJ1-2	NA	CASSERREYGYTF	TGCGCCAGCAGTGAAAGGCGGGAGTATGGCTACACCTTC
NA	TRBV5-1	TRBJ1-2	NA	CASSLDRGNGGYTF	TGCGCCAGCAGCTTGGATAGGGGGAATGGTGGCTACACCTTC
NA	TRBV7-2	TRBJ2-6	NA	CASRSDSSGANVMTF	TGTGCCAGCAGGTCTGACAGCTCTGGGGCCAACGTCATGACTTTT
NA	TRBV10-2	TRBJ1-3	TRBD1	CASSEDREVNTIYF	TGCGCCAGCAGTGAGGACAGGGAAGTAAACACCATATATTTT